The sequence of this T cell receptor (beta chain) was determined in a study of T-cell memory formation after mild COVID-19. Study as a whole: In these data, TCR clusters were largely donor specific. Findings and limits, study-wide: Among clones contracting day 15 to 85, CD4/CD8 was balanced, whereas later expanders leaned CD4+.

The V end was cut by 2 bases, the J end by 2 bases, with 14 bases between. The CDR3 loop spans 16 amino acids. UMIs and sample barcodes were carried by the TCR alpha and TCR beta cDNA libraries that 5'RACE produced using constant-segment primers. A single record per CDR3 protein comes from TCRdb applying MiXCR to the 5' RACE reads. The data show roughly 40,000 distinct CDR3 sequences, roughly 8% seen once. This clonotype occurred a few times. The target antigen is unknown. The rearrangement joins TRBV12-3 or TRBV12-4 to TRBJ2-3; D is perhaps TRBD2 (7 bases). Sequenced: PBMCs or a T cell subset sorted from them (not recorded which). This sequence was found in a man in his late teens or twenties who had mild COVID-19 (a few samples of this study predate the infection). Cell type and time point are not known. This CDR3 reads CASSLRLGGLTDTQYF. The DNA of the CDR3 is TGTGCCAGCAGTTTAAGGCTCGGGGGGCTCACAGATACGCAGTATTTT.